These 2 T cell receptor beta chains originate from one sample sequenced in a study of PD-1 and CTLA-4 blockade in melanoma. The repertoire was sequenced with immunoSEQ multiplex PCR; TCRdb's copy has only in-frame clones and lacks some. Of approximately 33,000 clones in the sample, about 91% were seen once. The material was CD8+ T cells from peripheral blood, obtained from a patient given anti-PD-1 treatment. The receptors here all came from a human donor with melanoma.

This rearrangement joins TRBV5-1 to TRBJ1-3, with D unresolved. The CDR3 totals 12 residues. Germline V gene lookup returns CDR1 SGHRS and CDR2 YFSETQ. The V end was cut by 0 bases, the J end by 4 bases, with 2 bases between. The CDR3 nucleotides are TGCGCCAGCAGCTTGGACGGAAACACCATATATTTT. This sequence encodes CASSLDGNTIYF.

This sequence joins TRBV6-5 and TRBJ1-1, with a tentative D call TRBD1 (6 bases). This CDR3 spans 12 amino acids. Trimming left V 5 bases short and J 5 bases short, with 9 bases between. Germline V lookup: CDR1 MNHEY, CDR2 SVGAGI. The CDR3 sequence is CASSQTGTEAFF. CDR3 DNA: TGTGCCAGCAGTCAAACAGGGACTGAAGCTTTCTTT.